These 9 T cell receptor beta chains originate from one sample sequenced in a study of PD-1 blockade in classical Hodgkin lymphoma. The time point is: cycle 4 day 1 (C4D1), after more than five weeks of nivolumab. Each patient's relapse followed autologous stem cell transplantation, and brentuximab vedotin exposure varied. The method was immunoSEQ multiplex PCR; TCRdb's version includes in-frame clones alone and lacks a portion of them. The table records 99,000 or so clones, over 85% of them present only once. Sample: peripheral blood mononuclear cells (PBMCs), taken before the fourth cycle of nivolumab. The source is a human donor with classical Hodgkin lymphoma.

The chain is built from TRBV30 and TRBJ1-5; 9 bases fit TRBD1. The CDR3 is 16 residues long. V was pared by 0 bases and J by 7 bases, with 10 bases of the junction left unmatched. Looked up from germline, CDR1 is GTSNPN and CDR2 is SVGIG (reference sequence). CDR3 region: CAWSVTGTGYRQPQHF. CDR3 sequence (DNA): TGTGCCTGGAGTGTAACCGGGACAGGGTATCGACAGCCCCAGCATTTT. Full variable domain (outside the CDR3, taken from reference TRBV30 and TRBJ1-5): SQTIHQWPATLVQPVGSPLSLECTVEGTSNPNLYWYRQAAGRGLQLLFYSVGIGQISSEVPQNLSASRPQDRQFILSSKKLLLSDSGFYLCAWSVTGTGYRQPQHFGDGTRLSIL.

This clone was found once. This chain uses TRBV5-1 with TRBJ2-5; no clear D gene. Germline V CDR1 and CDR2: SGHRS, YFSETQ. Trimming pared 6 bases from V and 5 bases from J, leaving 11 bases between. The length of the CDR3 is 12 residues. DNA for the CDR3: TGCGCCAGCACCACTGGGCGGGAGACCCAGTACTTC. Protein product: CASTTGRETQYF.

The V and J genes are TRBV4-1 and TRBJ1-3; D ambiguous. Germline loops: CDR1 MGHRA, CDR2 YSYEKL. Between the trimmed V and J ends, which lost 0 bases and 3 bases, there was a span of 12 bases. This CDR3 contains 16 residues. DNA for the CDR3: TGCGCCAGCAGCCAAGATAGGAGCAGGAATGGAAACACCATATATTTT. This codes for CASSQDRSRNGNTIYF.

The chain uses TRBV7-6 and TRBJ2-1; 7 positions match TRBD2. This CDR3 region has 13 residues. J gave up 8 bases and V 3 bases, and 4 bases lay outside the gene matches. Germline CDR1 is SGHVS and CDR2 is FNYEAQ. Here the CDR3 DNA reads TGTGCCAGCAGCTTCGGGGGGAACTATGAGCAGTTCTTC. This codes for CASSFGGNYEQFF.

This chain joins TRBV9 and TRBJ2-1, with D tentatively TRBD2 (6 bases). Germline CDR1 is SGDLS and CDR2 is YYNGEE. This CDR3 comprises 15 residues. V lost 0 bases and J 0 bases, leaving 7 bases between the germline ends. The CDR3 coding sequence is TGTGCCAGCAGCGTAGGGGGACTCTCCTACAATGAGCAGTTCTTC. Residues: CASSVGGLSYNEQFF.

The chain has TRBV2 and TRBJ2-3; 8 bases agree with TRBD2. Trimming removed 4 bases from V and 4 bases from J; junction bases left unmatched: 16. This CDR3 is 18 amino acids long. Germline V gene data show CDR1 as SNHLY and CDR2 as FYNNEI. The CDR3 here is CASSVENRLAMRPDTQYF. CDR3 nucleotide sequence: TGTGCCAGCAGTGTTGAGAACAGACTAGCGATGCGTCCAGATACGCAGTATTTT. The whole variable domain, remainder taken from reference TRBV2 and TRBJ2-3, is EPEVTQTPSHQVTQMGQEVILRCVPISNHLYFYWYRQILGQKVEFLVSFYNNEISEKSEIFDDQFSVERPDGSNFTLKIRSTKLEDSAMYFCASSVENRLAMRPDTQYFGPGTRLTVL.

The CDR3 region has the DNA TGCAGCGTTCGGACTAGCGGGGCGGAGACCCAGTACTTC. This translates into CSVRTSGAETQYF. The V and J genes are TRBV29-1 and TRBJ2-5, with 12 bases identical to TRBD2. V lost 5 bases and J lost 5; bases outside the gene matches: 3. The CDR3 has 13 amino acids. The V gene's germline CDR1 is SQVTM and CDR2 ANQGSEA.

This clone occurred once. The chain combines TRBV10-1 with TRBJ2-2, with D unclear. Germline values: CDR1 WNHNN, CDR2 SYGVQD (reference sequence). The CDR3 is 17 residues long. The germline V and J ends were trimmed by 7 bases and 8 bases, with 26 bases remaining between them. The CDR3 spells CASTPIWVVGTGGELFF. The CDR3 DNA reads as TGCGCCAGCACTCCTATCTGGGTGGTGGGAACGGGTGGGGAGCTGTTTTTT.

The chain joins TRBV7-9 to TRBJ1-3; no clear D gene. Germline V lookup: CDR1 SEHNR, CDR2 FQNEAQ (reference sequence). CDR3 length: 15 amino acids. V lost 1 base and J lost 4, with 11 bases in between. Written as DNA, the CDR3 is TGTGCCAGCAGCTTAGATCCGCGGGCAGGAAACACCATATATTTT. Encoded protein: CASSLDPRAGNTIYF.